The 8 T cell receptor beta chains listed next were all sequenced from one sample in a study of OX40 agonist ivuxolimab in advanced cancers. Generated by immunoSEQ multiplex PCR, the TCRdb table keeps only in-frame clones and is missing some. The data contain under 75,000 clones, around 93% of them singletons. The input for sequencing was CD4+ or CD8+ T cells sorted from blood, taken in a trial of the OX40 agonist ivuxolimab. The receptors were gathered from an adult with an advanced solid tumor such as melanoma, head and neck, liver or kidney cancer.

This chain links TRBV4-1 with TRBJ2-7; D unresolved. In germline, CDR1 is MGHRA, CDR2 YSYEKL. V lost 4 bases and J 0 bases, leaving 10 bases between the germline ends. CDR3 size: 14 residues. The CDR3 DNA follows: TGCGCCAGCAGCCCGACGGCCGTCTCCTACGAGCAGTACTTC. Translated: CASSPTAVSYEQYF.

This rearrangement joins TRBV28 to TRBJ1-5; D unresolved. Germline V gene lookup returns CDR1 MDHEN and CDR2 SYDVKM. Trimming pared 2 bases from V and 6 bases from J, leaving 8 bases between. There are 13 residues in the CDR3. CDR3 in amino acids: CASSLRFAQPQHF. The CDR3 bases are TGTGCCAGCAGTTTAAGGTTTGCTCAGCCCCAGCATTTT.

The V and J genes are TRBV15 and TRBJ1-3; D is perhaps TRBD1 (5 bases). With 3 bases removed from V and 4 bases from J, the gap between germline ends came to 13 bases. Germline V gives CDR1 LNHNV, CDR2 YYDKDF (reference sequence). The CDR3 runs 15 residues. The CDR3 sequence is CATSRERTSGNTIYF. DNA of the CDR3: TGTGCCACCAGCAGGGAAAGGACATCCGGAAACACCATATATTTT.

This chain connects TRBV5-1 to TRBJ1-1, with a tentative D call TRBD1 (6 bases). Germline assignment: CDR1 SGHRS and CDR2 YFSETQ. V lost 4 bases and J lost 2, with 12 bases in between. CDR3 length equals 14 residues. CDR3 loop: CASSLRQANTEAFF. The CDR3 DNA sequence: TGCGCCAGCAGCCTAAGACAGGCTAACACTGAAGCTTTCTTT.

This clone was detected only once. The chain uses TRBV4-3 and TRBJ2-2, with 9 nucleotides matching TRBD1. There are 15 residues in the CDR3. With V trimmed by 5 bases and J by 6 bases, 7 bases remained unmatched. Germline loops: CDR1 LGHNA, CDR2 YSLEER. Here the CDR3 reads CASSSGTGKAGELFF. The CDR3 DNA reads as TGCGCCAGCAGCAGCGGGACAGGGAAGGCCGGGGAGCTGTTTTTT.

V and J are TRBV4-1 and TRBJ2-7, with 7 bases matching TRBD1. There are 14 residues in the CDR3. J lost 3 bases, V lost 4 bases, and 6 bases had no gene match. CDR1 and CDR2 (germline): MGHRA, YSYEKL. CDR3 loop: CASSPDRVGYEQYF. The CDR3 bases are TGCGCCAGCAGCCCAGACAGGGTTGGCTACGAGCAGTACTTC.

The chain carries TRBV7-9 and TRBJ2-5, with TRBD2 matching 9 bases. Germline loops: CDR1 SEHNR, CDR2 FQNEAQ (reference sequence). V dropped 5 bases and J dropped 7; count of bases not matched to a gene: 14. This CDR3 comprises 16 residues. DNA of the CDR3: TGTGCCAGCAGCGGCCAGACAGGCTTTAGCGGGGGGACCCAGTACTTC. This codes for CASSGQTGFSGGTQYF.

The chain links TRBV4-3 to TRBJ1-3, with 8 bases identical to TRBD1. V trimming: 3 bases; J trimming: 0 bases; junction bases outside the gene matches: 7. This CDR3 has 17 amino acids. Germline V gene data show CDR1 as LGHNA and CDR2 as YSLEER. For the CDR3, the DNA is TGCGCCAGCAGCCAGGCCGGGACAGGAAACTCTGGAAACACCATATATTTT. It translates to CASSQAGTGNSGNTIYF.